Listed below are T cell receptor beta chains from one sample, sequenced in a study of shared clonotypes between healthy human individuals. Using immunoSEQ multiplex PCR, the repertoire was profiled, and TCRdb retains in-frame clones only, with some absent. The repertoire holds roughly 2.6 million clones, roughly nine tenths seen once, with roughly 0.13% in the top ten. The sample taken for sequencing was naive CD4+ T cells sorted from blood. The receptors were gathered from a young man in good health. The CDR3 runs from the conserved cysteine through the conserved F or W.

CASSLPGQGGNEQFF	TRBJ2-1	TRBV5-6
CASSENGRGVNQPQHF	TRBJ1-5	TRBV6-1
CASSFHGQGVMETQYF	TRBJ2-5	TRBV5-1
CASSPGRSSYEQYF	TRBJ2-7	TRBV5-1
CASSSGSGNEQFF	TRBJ2-1	TRBV7-8
CASSPTHSYEQYF	TRBJ2-7	TRBV9
CAWASTSNTGELFF	TRBJ2-2	TRBV30
CASSPGGLETQYF	TRBJ2-5	TRBV10-1
CASSLRHPRDEQYF	TRBJ2-7	TRBV7-9
CSVDRSSYNEQFF	TRBJ2-1	TRBV29-1
CASSLSGGGTEAFF	TRBJ1-1	TRBV5-4
CASSVRTRGNTEAFF	TRBJ1-1	TRBV6-1
CASSQQQGLAFTDTQYF	TRBJ2-3	TRBV4-3
CASRRTGTNEKLFF	TRBJ1-4	TRBV13
CSVDRPLNTEAFF	TRBJ1-1	TRBV29-1
CASSWVGQPNYGYTF	TRBJ1-2	TRBV5-4
CASSWGQSYEQYF	TRBJ2-7	TRBV7-2
CASSPGTDQPQHF	TRBJ1-5	TRBV18
CASSSGRAPNYGYTF	TRBJ1-2	TRBV6-5
CASSQTGAGDTQYF	TRBJ2-3	TRBV7-8
CASSPEPGLTYEQYF	TRBJ2-7	TRBV7-2
CASIPGGTDTEAFF	TRBJ1-1	TRBV10-2
CASSMTGTYEQYF	TRBJ2-7	TRBV19
CASSEASGWNSPLHF	TRBJ1-6	TRBV6-1
CASSLGRSNYGYTF	TRBJ1-2	TRBV5-6
CASSQAASGVYNEQFF	TRBJ2-1	TRBV14
CAYQNRAREAFF	TRBJ1-1	TRBV30
CASSPPRQPFEQYF	TRBJ2-7	TRBV18
CASSPKGNYGYTF	TRBJ1-2	TRBV18
CASSPVWSNTGELFF	TRBJ2-2	TRBV5-1
CSVAGTVNTEAFF	TRBJ1-1	TRBV29-1
CASSGRNQPQHF	TRBJ1-5	TRBV19
CASSLDRGGKQFF	TRBJ2-1	TRBV11-3
CASSLELTGVYGYTF	TRBJ1-2	TRBV5-4
CASSFGGFYGYTF	TRBJ1-2	TRBV7-2
CASSAGGGSYEQYF	TRBJ2-7	TRBV2
CAWSVGGALAKNIQYF	TRBJ2-4	TRBV30
CASSLGLGGELFF	TRBJ2-2	TRBV5-1
CASSGQTGGDQPQHF	TRBJ1-5	TRBV25-1
CASSYLAGVRTDTQYF	TRBJ2-3	TRBV6-6
CASSLSDREAYEQYF	TRBJ2-7	TRBV28
CASSIAPGLGNQPQHF	TRBJ1-5	TRBV19
CAISGMDSAGEKLFF	TRBJ1-4	TRBV10-3
CASSLPGDLSYEQYF	TRBJ2-7	TRBV28
CASSQGAGHYGYTF	TRBJ1-2	TRBV6-5
CASSPHLGGDTEAFF	TRBJ1-1	TRBV9